This TCR beta chain was captured by sequencing in a study of T-cell reconstitution after alpha-beta-depleted transplantation in children. General study results and limits: Reported findings indicate that, about two months after transplant, alpha-beta T cells came from several hundred expanded clones, which were derived from non-depleted graft cells. Recipient T cells and thymic progenitors that survived were the source of the high TCRbeta diversity seen at day 60 in some patients. Diversity and T-cell counts at one year after transplant derived mostly from new T cells.

Germline loops: CDR1 MNHEY, CDR2 SVGEGT. There are 15 residues in the CDR3. With 7 bases clipped from V and 0 bases from J, the junction kept 6 bases outside the gene matches. Comments on this clonotype: Its antigen is as yet unknown.

Preparation of the TCRbeta library used unique molecular identifiers. In TCRdb, the PCR reads were re-called with MiXCR into one record per CDR3 protein. The sample has 450,000 to 600,000 distinct CDR3 sequences, approximately 12% seen once. The receptor comes from a male patient younger than 18 who had a stem cell transplant for acute myeloid leukemia, so the T cells may come from the graft donor. The chain carries TRBV6-2 or TRBV6-3 and TRBJ2-1, with 7 bases lining up with TRBD1. Sequences were derived from PBMCs, mostly from graft donor cells, sampled 360 days after TCRalphabeta/CD19-depleted stem cell transplant. This CDR3 reads CASNLDRASYNEQFF. For the CDR3, the DNA is TGTGCCAGCAACCTCGACAGGGCCTCCTACAATGAGCAGTTCTTC.